This T cell receptor (beta chain) was found in a study of blood T cell repertoires in COVID-19. In the study overall: PBMCs, B-cell-depleted T cells, or T cells were the source of the cDNA or gDNA that made up the material.

Assay: immunoSEQ multiplex PCR; the TCRdb copy retains only in-frame clones and omits some. The table shows roughly 250,000 clones, with 70% to 90% occurring only once. This CDR3 contains 13 residues. Per the germline V gene, CDR1 is LGHNA and CDR2 is YNFKEQ. Trimming cost V 1 base and J 2 bases, with 5 bases left between them. The material sequenced was peripheral blood. This sequence was found in a woman between 35 and 50 years old with acute or convalescent COVID-19. This chain joins TRBV4-2 and TRBJ1-2, with D possibly matching TRBD1 (5 bases). CDR3: CASSQAGNYGYTF. CDR3 in DNA: TGTGCCAGCAGCCAAGCAGGGAACTATGGCTACACCTTC.